This TCR beta chain emerged from a study of blood T cells in healthy people across ages. After removal of 0 bases from V and 3 bases from J, the junction contained 6 bases not matched to a gene. Germline CDR1 and CDR2: MNHEY and SVGEGT. There are 17 residues in the CDR3. This clonotype has only a few counts. Each sample yielded at least 6 million isolated PBMCs. Then a second PCR, running about 6 to 11 cycles, was carried out with a sample-barcoded 5' primer and a J-beta primer mix. TCRdb called the 5' RACE reads again in MiXCR, with one record for every CDR3 protein. The data show about 640,000 distinct CDR3 sequences, over 40% seen once.

V and J are TRBV6-2 or TRBV6-3 and TRBJ2-1; 9 nucleotides line up with TRBD2. This clonotype was sampled from a man older than 75 in good health. The sequenced material came from blood. The CDR3 reads CASSYSPLAGLYNEQFF. For the CDR3, the DNA is TGTGCCAGCAGTTACTCCCCTCTAGCGGGGCTCTACAATGAGCAGTTCTTC.